This T cell receptor beta chain is drawn from a study of regulatory T cells in long-lasting Graves disease. Looked up from germline, CDR1 is MNHNS and CDR2 is SASEGT. CDR3 size: 11 residues. Between the trimmed V and J ends, which lost 6 bases and 4 bases, there was a span of 4 bases. Time point defined: newly diagnosed GD, antithyroid drugs for less than 3 months. Extracted PBMC RNA gave rise to the TCR library. Study results and limitations: In persistent patients, shared public clonotypes (roughly 3,000) outnumbered those in new patients (approximately 970).

In this sample, this clonotype turned up many times. Its matching antigen is unknown. CDR3-region Arm-PCR and iRepertoire HTBI primers produced the TCR beta libraries. One entry per CDR3 protein, called by TCRdb with MiXCR from the multiplex PCR reads. The table includes about 530,000 distinct CDR3 sequences, about 16% detected once. This same sample was also taken into another study, of T cells in Graves' hyperthyroidism and ophthalmopathy.

The chain uses TRBV6-1 and TRBJ1-3; D unclear. Sequencing was performed on peripheral blood mononuclear cells (PBMCs), taken at new diagnosis, from a patient treated with antithyroid drugs. The TCR sequence derives from a woman aged 35 to 59 with Graves disease. CDR3 sequence: CASSRGNTIYF. The CDR3 DNA reads as TGTGCCAGCAGCCGAGGAAACACCATATATTTT.